The rows below give T cell receptor beta chains drawn from one sample of a study of shared clonotypes between healthy human individuals. Repertoires were generated with immunoSEQ multiplex PCR, while TCRdb's copy carries only in-frame clones and drops some. The sample gives about 750,000 clones, 80% to 95% of which show up once; under 30% is in the top ten. The sequenced sample consisted of naive CD8+ T cells sorted from blood. The receptors derive from a young man in good health. CDR3s include the opening cysteine and the closing phenylalanine or tryptophan. A D gene is named only where the DNA matches it firmly. Clone size appears in some rows only: once, few, many, or a class for an expanded clone.

clone_size	v_call	j_call	d_call	cdr3_aa	cdr3_nt
.	TRBV6-5	TRBJ1-1	.	CASSPDNTEAFF	TGTGCCAGCAGCCCCGACAACACTGAAGCTTTCTTT
.	TRBV28	TRBJ1-1	.	CASSFPSDLNTEAFF	TGTGCCAGCAGTTTCCCCTCAGATTTGAACACTGAAGCTTTCTTT
.	TRBV4-1	TRBJ2-1	.	CASSQELAASYNEQFF	TGCGCCAGCAGCCAAGAGTTAGCGGCCTCCTACAATGAGCAGTTCTTC
.	TRBV7-6	TRBJ2-5	.	CASTRILQETQYF	TGTGCCAGCACCCGGATCCTGCAAGAGACCCAGTACTTC
once	TRBV7-8	TRBJ2-2	.	CASFTGLGGELFF	TGTGCCAGCTTTACAGGTCTCGGCGGGGAGCTGTTTTTT
.	TRBV28	TRBJ2-5	TRBD2	CASSLMLAGGGETQYF	TGTGCCAGCAGTTTGATGCTAGCGGGAGGAGGGGAGACCCAGTACTTC
.	TRBV13	TRBJ2-7	.	CASSSGPNYEQYF	TGTGCCAGCAGCTCCGGGCCTAACTACGAGCAGTACTTC
.	TRBV7-9	TRBJ2-3	TRBD2	CASSQPGTSGRGGTDTQYF	TGTGCCAGCAGTCAACCCGGGACTAGCGGGAGGGGGGGCACAGATACGCAGTATTTT
.	TRBV27	TRBJ2-1	TRBD2	CASSFRLAGFNEQFF	TGTGCCAGCAGTTTCAGGCTAGCGGGATTCAATGAGCAGTTCTTC
.	TRBV5-4	TRBJ2-5	TRBD2	CAARKGGTSGRRETQYF	TGTGCCGCGAGAAAGGGGGGGACTAGCGGGAGAAGAGAGACCCAGTACTTC
.	TRBV6-5	TRBJ2-1	.	CASSSGNEQFF	TGTGCCAGCAGTTCCGGCAATGAGCAGTTCTTC
.	TRBV14	TRBJ2-1	TRBD2	CASSPSGLAGLWNEQFF	TGTGCCAGCAGCCCTTCCGGGCTAGCGGGACTCTGGAATGAGCAGTTCTTC